These 5 T cell receptor beta chains share one sample of origin, sequenced in a study of cytomegalovirus exposure and HLA in healthy donors. Assay: immunoSEQ multiplex PCR; the TCRdb copy retains only in-frame clones and omits some. Of 52,000 or so clones listed, 89% were seen once; the top ten hold about 15%. Sequenced: PBMCs. All receptors come from a woman aged 18-29 years in good health and CMV-seronegative.

The gene calls are TRBV6-5 and TRBJ1-3; D perhaps matches TRBD1 (5 bases). Deletions cut 4 bases from V and 3 bases from J, with 7 bases between. The CDR3 totals 13 residues. Germline CDR1 reads MNHEY; CDR2 reads SVGAGI. The CDR3 region has the DNA TGTGCCAGCAGTTGGACAAATGGAAACACCATATATTTT. It is translated as CASSWTNGNTIYF.

This clone was seen just once. V is TRBV18 and J is TRBJ2-1, with TRBD2 matching over 11 bases. Germline CDR1 KGHSH, CDR2 LQKENI. The V segment lost 2 bases and the J segment 3 bases; nucleotides outside the gene matches: 3. The CDR3 runs 16 residues. CDR3 DNA sequence: TGTGCCAGCTCACCAGGACTAGCGGGCATCTACAATGAGCAGTTCTTC. Its protein product is CASSPGLAGIYNEQFF.

The table lists this clone with a few counts. This chain joins TRBV2 and TRBJ2-7; no clear D gene. Germline CDR1 is SNHLY and CDR2 is FYNNEI. The CDR3 has 12 residues. Trimming took 4 bases from V and 3 from J, leaving 7 bases between them. This CDR3 reads CASSAVSYEQYF. In nucleotides, the CDR3 is TGTGCCAGCAGTGCTGTCAGCTACGAGCAGTACTTC.

This clone was picked up a small number of times. This chain links TRBV30 with TRBJ1-1, with D tentatively TRBD1 (5 bases). CDR1 and CDR2 from the germline V gene are GTSNPN and SVGIG (reference sequence). The germline V and J ends were trimmed by 1 base and 3 bases, with 9 bases remaining between them. The CDR3 sequence is 13 residues long. CDR3 sequence reads: CAWSGTGDTEAFF. CDR3 nucleotide sequence: TGTGCCTGGAGTGGAACAGGAGACACTGAAGCTTTCTTT.

The chain links TRBV7-2 to TRBJ1-2; 7 nucleotides line up with TRBD1. After removal of 4 bases from V and 4 bases from J, the junction contained 12 bases not matched to a gene. CDR1 and CDR2 (germline): SGHTA, FQGNSA. This CDR3 contains 16 residues. In DNA, the CDR3 is TGTGCCAGCAGCTCCCGGAGACAGGGTTTTGCCTATGGCTACACCTTC. It specifies CASSSRRQGFAYGYTF.